This entry lists 32 T cell receptor beta chains sequenced from one sample in a study of metastatic and nonmetastatic thyroid tumors. TCRdb re-called clones from the PCR reads using MiXCR. Of tens of thousands of clones in the sample, around a fifth were seen once. Patients were all untreated before their thyroid surgery. Sequencing used blood. The receptors were gathered from a male donor with papillary thyroid cancer or a benign thyroid nodule (not recorded which). Some clones in this sample may be carry-over from other donors' samples.

The chain links TRBV11-2 to TRBJ1-2; D not resolved. The V and J ends lost 1 base and 4 bases respectively, with 16 bases between them. From germline, CDR1 is SGHAT and CDR2 FQNNGV. CDR3 length equals 16 residues. As DNA, the CDR3 is TGTGCCAGCAGCTTAGGAGAGAGGGCCTACCTCTATGGCTACACCTTC. It translates to CASSLGERAYLYGYTF.

Turning to this clone: One junction end disagrees with the germline gene, perhaps due to a read error. The chain has TRBV5-1 and TRBJ2-7; a weak D match, TRBD2 (5 bases). Germline V lookup: CDR1 SGHRS, CDR2 YFSETQ. There are 17 residues in the CDR3. The CDR3 sequence: CASSDLLVGSSPNERYF. The CDR3 DNA is TGCGCCAGCAGCGATCTCCTGGTGGGGAGTTCCCCCAACGAGCGGTACTTC.

This clone was seen at least ten times. The chain couples TRBV9 to TRBJ2-1; D remains ambiguous. V was clipped by 3 bases and J by 3 bases, with 10 bases between them. The V gene's germline CDR1 is SGDLS and CDR2 YYNGEE. The CDR3 is made up of 14 amino acids. For the CDR3, the DNA is TGTGCCAGCAGCGCCCCTAGTAACTACAATGAGCAGTTCTTC. This gives the protein CASSAPSNYNEQFF.

This clone was observed a few times. The chain recombines TRBV12-3 or TRBV12-4 with TRBJ2-7; D ambiguous. There are 13 residues in the CDR3. Trimming shortened V by 7 bases and J by 0 bases, and 10 bases separated the two germline ends. Here the CDR3 reads CASTMGYSYEQYF. The CDR3 DNA follows: TGTGCCAGCACCATGGGTTACTCCTACGAGCAGTACTTC.

The V call is TRBV30, the J call TRBJ1-2, with D maybe TRBD1 (5 bases). The V gene's germline CDR1 is GTSNPN and CDR2 SVGIG (reference sequence). The CDR3 totals 13 residues. V was pared by 0 bases and J by 6 bases, with 11 bases between. This CDR3 reads CAWSVGHWDGYTF. The CDR3 coding sequence is TGTGCCTGGAGTGTAGGACATTGGGATGGCTACACCTTC.

The table lists this clone with a few counts. The chain carries TRBV10-1 and TRBJ2-5; the D gene is possibly TRBD1 (5 bases). The CDR3 sequence is 11 residues long. V was shortened by 7 bases and J by 8 bases, with 11 bases between the two germline ends. Per germline, CDR1 WNHNN and CDR2 SYGVQD (reference sequence). The CDR3 reads CASIGVETQYF. CDR3 DNA sequence: TGCGCCAGCATAGGGGTGGAAACCCAGTACTTC.

The rearrangement links TRBV20-1 to TRBJ2-7, with D perhaps matching TRBD1 (5 bases). The CDR3 sequence is 13 residues long. Germline V gene sequence: CDR1 DFQATT, CDR2 SNEGSKA (reference sequence). Trimming removed 2 bases from V and 5 bases from J, with 13 bases in between. DNA for the CDR3: TGCAGTGCTAGATCGAGGACATGGAACGAGCAGTACTTC. This codes for CSARSRTWNEQYF.

J is TRBJ2-1 and V is TRBV11-3; 7 bases align to TRBD2. V lost 7 bases, J lost 5 bases, and 8 bases stayed unmatched. Germline V gene data show CDR1 as SGHNT and CDR2 as YENEEA. The CDR3 is 14 residues long. The CDR3 DNA is TGTGCCAGCAACCAGGGACTAAGAGACAATGAGCAGTTCTTC. This encodes CASNQGLRDNEQFF. The full variable domain, with the rest looked up from reference TRBV11-3 and TRBJ2-1, is EAGVVQSPRYKIIEKKQPVAFWCNPISGHNTLYWYLQNLGQGPELLIRYENEEAVDDSQLPKDRFSAERLKGVDSTLKIQPAELGDSAVYLCASNQGLRDNEQFFGPGTRLTVL.

This clone was observed many times. The chain employs TRBV20-1 and TRBJ2-4; no clear D gene. This CDR3 is built from 13 residues. Germline V gene sequence: CDR1 DFQATT, CDR2 SNEGSKA (reference sequence). V lost 5 bases to trimming and J lost 1 base, with 9 bases between them. CDR3 amino acids: CSAVRIAKNIQYF. CDR3 bases: TGCAGTGCTGTACGGATTGCCAAAAACATTCAGTACTTC.

This clone was picked up many times. This may be a read error: a much more frequent sequence differs by one nucleotide. CDR3 in DNA: TGTGCCACCAGACCCGACAGAAGTGACTATGGCTACACCTTC. As protein: CATRPDRSDYGYTF. V is TRBV28 and J is TRBJ1-2; tentatively, D is TRBD1 (5 bases). V lost 10 bases, J lost 3 bases, and 18 bases lay in between. The CDR3 contains 14 residues. The V gene's germline CDR1 is MDHEN and CDR2 SYDVKM.

This clone was counted between two and nine times. This rearrangement joins TRBV28 to TRBJ2-7, with 10 bases aligning to TRBD2. The trim removed 3 bases at V and 3 bases at J, leaving 5 bases unmatched. The CDR3 runs 15 residues. Germline V lookup: CDR1 MDHEN, CDR2 SYDVKM. The CDR3 nucleotides read TGTGCCAGCAGTTTCCCGGGACTAGCGAACTACGAGCAGTACTTC. This sequence encodes CASSFPGLANYEQYF.

Relative to its sample, this clone is medium-sized (0.01 to 0.1%). The chain couples TRBV24-1 to TRBJ2-7, with 7 positions matching TRBD1. This CDR3 comprises 14 residues. Germline assignment: CDR1 KGHDR and CDR2 SFDVKD. Trimming cost V 1 base and J 6 bases; bases outside gene matches: 5. Written as DNA, the CDR3 is TGTGCCACCAGTGATTTTCGACAGGGTGGCGAGCAGTACTTC. This gives the protein CATSDFRQGGEQYF.

J is TRBJ1-5 and V is TRBV7-2, with D uncertain. Trimming left V 1 base short and J 7 bases short, with 8 bases between. This CDR3 is built from 13 residues. Looked up from germline, CDR1 is SGHTA and CDR2 is FQGNSA. Here the CDR3 reads CASSLVDNQPQHF. The CDR3 region has the DNA TGTGCCAGCAGCTTAGTCGATAACCAGCCCCAGCATTTT. Full variable domain (outside the CDR3, taken from reference TRBV7-2 and TRBJ1-5): GAGVSQSPSNKVTEKGKDVELRCDPISGHTALYWYRQSLGQGLEFLIYFQGNSAPDKSGLPSDRFSAERTGGSVSTLTIQRTQQEDSAVYLCASSLVDNQPQHFGDGTRLSIL.

This clone was seen at least ten times. The gene calls are TRBV11-2 and TRBJ1-4, with TRBD1 as a possible D gene (6 bases). The germline CDR1 and CDR2 sequences are SGHAT and FQNNGV. The CDR3 totals 15 residues. The V and J ends lost 4 bases and 5 bases respectively, with 14 bases between them. CDR3 sequence reads: CASSSTDRKNEKLFF. DNA for the CDR3: TGTGCCAGCAGCTCGACGGACAGAAAGAATGAAAAACTGTTTTTT.

This clone occurred many times. The chain uses TRBV12-5 and TRBJ2-5; a weak D match, TRBD1 (5 bases). CDR1 and CDR2 from the germline V gene are LGHNT and FRNRAP. Deletions cut 1 base from V and 3 bases from J, with 12 bases between. This CDR3 contains 15 residues. The DNA of the CDR3 is TGTGCTAGTGGTTTGGGGGGCCCTAGGAAAGAGACCCAGTACTTC. Amino acids: CASGLGGPRKETQYF.

By its share, this clone is medium-sized (0.01 to 0.1%). One end of the junction is discordant with germline, which a read error may explain. This chain joins TRBV6-1 and TRBJ2-7, with 8 bases lining up with TRBD1. Germline V lookup: CDR1 MNHNS, CDR2 SASEGT. The CDR3 runs to 14 residues. CDR3 sequence (DNA): TGTGCCAGCAGGGAAGGGACAGGCCCCTACGAGCAGTACTTC. Protein: CASREGTGPYEQYF.

At least ten counts were recorded for this clone. At the DNA level, this CDR3 is encoded by other sequences in the same sample as well. The chain links TRBV20-1 to TRBJ2-3; 11 nucleotides align to TRBD2. Germline V lookup: CDR1 DFQATT, CDR2 SNEGSKA (reference sequence). This CDR3 is built from 14 residues. V trimming: 4 bases; J trimming: 6 bases; junction bases outside the gene matches: 6. The CDR3: CSAKLAGAEDTQYF. The CDR3 bases are TGCAGTGCTAAACTAGCGGGAGCGGAGGATACGCAGTATTTT.

This clone was observed a handful of times. The chain couples TRBV30 to TRBJ2-7; the D is unclear. V dropped 0 bases and J dropped 2 bases, with 8 bases sitting between them. Germline-derived CDR1 and CDR2 are GTSNPN and SVGIG (reference sequence). The CDR3 is 13 amino acids. The CDR3 protein is CAWSVGRAYEQYF. The DNA of the CDR3 is TGTGCCTGGAGTGTAGGAAGGGCCTACGAGCAGTACTTC.

This clone was counted many times. The chain joins TRBV7-3 to TRBJ2-1; the D gene is possibly TRBD2 (5 bases). Germline CDR1 SGHTA, CDR2 FQGTGA. Trimming took off 6 bases at V and 0 bases at J, with 12 bases between the two ends. CDR3 size: 15 residues. CDR3 sequence reads: CASREAGSSYNEQFF. DNA for the CDR3: TGTGCCAGCAGGGAGGCGGGTAGCTCCTACAATGAGCAGTTCTTC. The whole variable domain, remainder taken from reference TRBV7-3 and TRBJ2-1, is GAGVSQTPSNKVTEKGKYVELRCDPISGHTALYWYRQSLGQGPEFLIYFQGTGAADDSGLPNDRFFAVRPEGSVSTLKIQRTERGDSAVYLCASREAGSSYNEQFFGPGTRLTVL.

This chain connects TRBV5-1 to TRBJ2-4; no reliable D call. CDR3 length: 14 residues. The V gene's germline CDR1 is SGHRS and CDR2 YFSETQ. V was shortened by 0 bases and J by 8 bases, with 12 bases between the two germline ends. The CDR3 DNA sequence: TGCGCCAGCAGCTTGGTGTGGCTTGCGGACATTCAGTACTTC. It codes for CASSLVWLADIQYF.

This clone was observed at least ten times. This chain joins TRBV5-1 and TRBJ2-1; 10 nucleotides agree with TRBD2. V dropped 2 bases and J dropped 7; count of bases not matched to a gene: 9. The CDR3 runs to 16 residues. Germline-derived CDR1 and CDR2 are SGHRS and YFSETQ. DNA for the CDR3: TGCGCCAGCAGCTTAACGGGACTAGCGAAAGGGAATGAGCAGTTCTTC. It is translated as CASSLTGLAKGNEQFF.

In this sample, this clone turned up many times. The chain employs TRBV9 and TRBJ1-1; possible D gene TRBD1, 6 bases. With 0 bases removed from V and 4 bases from J, the gap between germline ends came to 10 bases. Germline CDR1 reads SGDLS; CDR2 reads YYNGEE. The CDR3 is 14 residues long. The CDR3 DNA reads TGTGCCAGCAGCGTAGAGGGAGGGGGCACTGAAGCTTTCTTT. It yields the protein CASSVEGGGTEAFF.

This clone was found a few times. This chain joins TRBV12-3 or TRBV12-4 and TRBJ1-5; D is undetermined. V was trimmed by 6 bases and J by 0 bases, leaving 15 bases between them. CDR3 size: 16 residues. CDR3 in DNA: TGTGCCAGCAGCGACGAGGGCCGGAGTAGCAATCAGCCCCAGCATTTT. Protein product: CASSDEGRSSNQPQHF.

The sample holds one count of this clone. The V gene is TRBV20-1, the J gene TRBJ1-4; D not resolved. The CDR3 spans 12 residues. Germline lookup yields CDR1 DFQATT and CDR2 SNEGSKA (reference sequence). V was cut by 6 bases and J by 5 bases, with 10 bases left in between. The DNA of the CDR3 is TGCAGTGCGTACAGCGACAATGAAAAACTGTTTTTT. It yields the protein CSAYSDNEKLFF.

The rearrangement joins TRBV9 to TRBJ2-3, with D possibly called TRBD1 or TRBD2 (5 bases each). Trimming cost V 5 bases and J 1 base, with 17 bases left between them. CDR3 size: 16 residues. Germline CDR1 is SGDLS and CDR2 is YYNGEE. CDR3 residues: CASRAYRDPGTDTQYF. The CDR3 region has the DNA TGTGCCAGCAGAGCCTACCGGGACCCCGGCACAGATACGCAGTATTTT.

By frequency in the sample, this clone is medium-sized (0.01 to 0.1%). The rearrangement joins TRBV28 to TRBJ2-5, with no clear D. This CDR3 has 11 residues. V was pared by 3 bases and J by 5 bases, with 4 bases between. From germline, CDR1 is MDHEN and CDR2 SYDVKM. Written as DNA, the CDR3 is TGTGCCAGCAGTTTGATTGAGACCCAGTACTTC. This translates into CASSLIETQYF.

This clone occurred many times. The gene calls are TRBV12-3 or TRBV12-4 and TRBJ2-1; 8 bases fit TRBD2. V gave up 6 bases and J gave up 5 bases; unmatched junction bases: 6. The CDR3 runs 14 residues. The CDR3 sequence: CASSTGGPNNEQFF. The CDR3 DNA follows: TGTGCCAGCAGCACGGGAGGGCCAAACAATGAGCAGTTCTTC.

The J gene is TRBJ2-3, the V gene TRBV28, with TRBD2 as a possible D gene (6 bases). The V and J ends lost 6 bases and 3 bases respectively, with 13 bases between them. The CDR3 loop spans 14 amino acids. Per germline, CDR1 MDHEN and CDR2 SYDVKM. Here the CDR3 DNA reads TGTGCCAGCAGAAGGTCGGGACTGACAGATACGCAGTATTTT. Encoded protein: CASRRSGLTDTQYF.

This chain connects TRBV30 to TRBJ1-2, with D uncertain. The ends were cut back, 4 bases at V and 8 bases at J, with 20 bases in the middle. There are 14 residues in the CDR3. The germline CDR1 and CDR2 sequences are GTSNPN and SVGIG (reference sequence). The CDR3 sequence is CAWTNTAPSYGYTF. The CDR3 bases are TGTGCCTGGACCAACACCGCACCCTCCTACGGCTACACCTTC.

In its sample, this clone ranks as medium-sized. The chain employs TRBV19 and TRBJ1-2, with a weak D call TRBD1 (6 bases). The V gene lost 5 bases and the J gene lost 7 bases, with 14 bases spanning the gap. The CDR3 has 13 amino acids. Per the germline V gene, CDR1 is LNHDA and CDR2 is SQIVND (reference sequence). The CDR3 DNA sequence: TGTGCCAGTAGTCTTATGAGGGGGACTGGCTACACCTTC. The encoded protein is CASSLMRGTGYTF.

The chain's CDR3 is CSAMNRQGNYEQYF. The CDR3, as DNA: TGCAGTGCTATGAACAGACAGGGTAACTACGAGCAGTACTTC. The genes are TRBV20-1 and TRBJ2-7, with 7 nucleotides matching TRBD1. CDR1 DFQATT and CDR2 SNEGSKA come from the germline V gene (reference sequence). This CDR3 has 14 amino acids. After removal of 4 bases from V and 3 bases from J, the junction contained 9 bases not matched to a gene.

Ten or more counts support this clone. The chain links TRBV11-2 to TRBJ2-7, with 11 bases that match TRBD2. Unmatched junction bases numbered 7, after V lost 5 bases and J lost 4 bases. This CDR3 contains 15 residues. Germline CDR1 is SGHAT and CDR2 is FQNNGV. The CDR3 reads CASSIFSGRAYEQYF. The CDR3 bases are TGTGCCAGCAGCATTTTTAGCGGGAGGGCGTACGAGCAGTACTTC.